The 7 T cell receptor beta chains given below trace back to one sample, sequenced in a study of regulatory T cells in long-lasting Graves disease (dated by TCRdb to the early 2020s). According to the study, the label for this sample's time point signals: persistent/refractory GD, antithyroid drugs over 5 years with positive TRAb. RNA was extracted from PBMCs in TRIzol for both TCR sequencing and RNA sequencing. The library was generated by multiplex PCR. Data came from an Illumina HiSeq 4000. iRepertoire HTBI primers and Arm-PCR amplification of CDR3 regions were used to construct TCR beta libraries. TCRdb reworked the public reads: Q25 trimming with fastp, MiXCR clone assembly, productive beta chains retained. Every CDR3 protein is listed once, alongside the most common genes and DNA of its rows. This sample lists roughly 300,000 distinct CDR3 sequences; 20% to 25% were detected once. Together, the top ten hold roughly three fifths of the sample.

The sample was peripheral blood mononuclear cells (PBMCs), taken when the disease was refractory, from a patient treated with antithyroid drugs. These receptors originate from a female donor with Graves disease.

At least ten counts were recorded for this clonotype. The chain recombines TRBV28 with TRBJ2-5, with D uncertain. V was trimmed by 5 bases and J by 7 bases, leaving 11 bases between them. CDR1 is MDHEN and CDR2 is SYDVKM in the germline V gene. The CDR3 has 12 amino acids. For the CDR3, the DNA is TGTGCCAGCAGTATCAACGGCGCGACCCAGTACTTC. This translates into CASSINGATQYF.

This clonotype was recorded many times. The chain joins TRBV7-8 to TRBJ1-1, with D maybe TRBD1 (5 bases). V shed 0 bases and J shed 4 bases, with 18 bases lying between them. The CDR3 has 17 amino acids. Germline CDR1 SGHVS, CDR2 FQNEAQ. CDR3 bases: TGTGCCAGCAGCTTAGCAAGAGGTAGGCAGGGAGGCACTGAAGCTTTCTTT. Amino acid sequence: CASSLARGRQGGTEAFF.

There are many counts of this clonotype. This sequence joins TRBV6-2 or TRBV6-3 and TRBJ1-1; D is perhaps TRBD1 (5 bases). The CDR3 consists of 14 residues. V was shortened by 2 bases and J by 6 bases, with 13 bases between the two germline ends. Per the germline V gene, CDR1 is MNHEY and CDR2 is SVGEGT. In nucleotides, the CDR3 is TGTGCCAGCAGTTACCAAGGGGCTGGGTCTGAAGCTTTCTTT. The encoded protein is CASSYQGAGSEAFF.

This clonotype was observed at least ten times. The chain combines TRBV11-2 with TRBJ2-5, with D possibly TRBD2 on 7 matching bases. With 2 bases removed from V and 0 bases from J, the gap between germline ends came to 13 bases. Germline CDR1 is SGHAT and CDR2 is FQNNGV. The CDR3 consists of 16 residues. CDR3 sequence: CASSLRGAGNQETQYF. The CDR3, as DNA: TGTGCCAGCAGCTTACGGGGGGCCGGCAACCAAGAGACCCAGTACTTC.

The V gene is TRBV13, the J gene TRBJ2-1; the D is unclear. Germline values: CDR1 PRHDT, CDR2 FYEKMQ (reference sequence). CDR3 length: 17 amino acids. The V end was cut by 0 bases, the J end by 12 bases, with 24 bases between. The CDR3 loop is CASSLGSHLRAKVGQFF. In nucleotides, the CDR3 is TGTGCCAGCAGCTTAGGCTCTCATCTCCGGGCCAAGGTGGGGCAGTTCTTC.

The chain employs TRBV10-3 and TRBJ2-3; 7 bases agree with TRBD2. The CDR3 covers 16 residues. Germline assignment: CDR1 ENHRY and CDR2 SYGVKD. V shed 10 bases and J 4 bases; nucleotides not matched to a gene: 17. The CDR3 sequence: CATRSTWGEGSDTQYF. The CDR3 bases are TGTGCCACCAGGTCGACTTGGGGGGAGGGCTCAGATACGCAGTATTTT.

This clonotype appeared a few times. The V and J genes are TRBV10-3 and TRBJ1-3, with D perhaps TRBD1 (5 bases). The CDR3 sequence is 16 residues long. Trimming shortened V by 3 bases and J by 4 bases, and 16 bases separated the two germline ends. The germline CDR1 and CDR2 sequences are ENHRY and SYGVKD. The CDR3 loop reads CAISETRRGSGNTIYF. The CDR3 nucleotides read TGTGCCATCAGTGAAACTAGAAGGGGAAGCGGAAACACCATATATTTT.